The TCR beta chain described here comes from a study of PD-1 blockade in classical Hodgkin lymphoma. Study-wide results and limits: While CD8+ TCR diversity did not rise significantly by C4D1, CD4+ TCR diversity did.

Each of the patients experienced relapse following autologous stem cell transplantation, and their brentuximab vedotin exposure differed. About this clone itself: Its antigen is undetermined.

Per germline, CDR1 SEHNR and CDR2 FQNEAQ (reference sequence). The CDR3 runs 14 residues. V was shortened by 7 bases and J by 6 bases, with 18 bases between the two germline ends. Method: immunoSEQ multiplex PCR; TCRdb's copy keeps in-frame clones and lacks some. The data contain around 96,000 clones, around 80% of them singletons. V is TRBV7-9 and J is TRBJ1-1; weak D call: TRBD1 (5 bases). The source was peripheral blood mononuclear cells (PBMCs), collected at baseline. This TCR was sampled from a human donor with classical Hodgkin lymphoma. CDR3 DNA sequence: TGTGCCAGCAACCTATACAGGCTAATCGCTGAAGCTTTCTTT. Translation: CASNLYRLIAEAFF.